This T cell receptor (beta chain) was recorded in a study of blood T cell repertoires in COVID-19 (TCRdb year 2020). With regard to the full study: The collaborator samples originated in the United States, Italy and Spain and spanned the acute and convalescent phases of COVID-19. The prospective study material was composed of cDNA or gDNA derived from T cells, B-cell-depleted T cells, or PBMCs. The samples were drawn from the first 160 participants of the ongoing ImmuneRACE study and from 1,254 subjects provided by 6 global collaborators. The repertoires were made available in a free public database intended to serve as a resource for research on the immune response to SARS-CoV-2. Where available, HLA class I and class II types were taken from metadata supplied by the sample provider and were not determined by assay-based typing. Sample metadata almost always included a de-identified subject ID, COVID-19 status, age in years and sex. Subjects who had been exposed to COVID-19, were actively infected with it, or had recovered from it provided the deeply sampled blood TCRbeta repertoires that made up the dataset. Broader findings and caveats from the paper: How much clinical and demographic metadata was included differed by source and by participant, and the metadata was provided uncurated.

Each collaborating institution followed its own protocols to collect whole blood in K2EDTA tubes. For TCRbeta analysis, collaborators shipped samples in one of three forms: frozen whole blood, isolated PBMCs, or DNA extracted from either of those sample types. The CDR3 contains 14 residues, cysteine and phenylalanine counted. The read is trimmed to its CDR3 DNA, 42 bases read in frame from base 1. Compared with germline, V lacks 7 bases and J lacks 3 bases; bases without a gene match: 4. CDR1 and CDR2, per the germline V gene, are SGHRS and YFSETQ. TCRbeta CDR3 regions were amplified from genomic DNA by means of the immunoSEQ Assay, a bias-controlled multiplex PCR. The study's processing was this. The number of nucleated cells in each sample was estimated by amplification of reference gene primers within the assay. To quantify the absolute abundance of each unique TCRbeta CDR3 rearrangement, sequence reads were collapsed and filtered. For each sample, productive Simpson clonality was calculated by taking the square root of Simpson's diversity index across productive rearrangements. TCRdb holds this immuneACCESS table with in-frame rearrangements only. Some clones are missing; in checked studies, unresolved V genes explain under half, and the rest has no known cause. V and J calls and clone size follow that table, whereas D and trimming were derived from the DNA. Here the sample has 23,000 or so clones; approximately 81% occur a single time. In total, the top ten clones hold over 6.5% of the sample.

With respect to this clone: Its target antigen remains unknown. Base quality data are lacking; no much larger clone is found one base away.

The origin of this receptor is a man in his sixties or seventies with acute or convalescent COVID-19. This chain is built from TRBV5-1 and TRBJ2-3; 11 bases in the middle match TRBD2. The specimen sequenced was peripheral blood. The base sequence is TGCGCCAGCTCTACTAGCGGGGGAACAGATACGCAGTATTTT. It translates as CASSTSGGTDTQYF. Supplemented by the reference TRBV5-1 and TRBJ2-3 proteins around the CDR3, the complete variable domain is KAGVTQTPRYLIKTRGQQVTLSCSPISGHRSVSWYQQTPGQGLQFLFEYFSETQRNKGNFPGRFSGRQFSNSRSEMNVSTLELGDSALYLCASSTSGGTDTQYFGPGTRLTVL.